A single sample gave rise to the 26 T cell receptor beta chains below, sequenced in a study of shared clonotypes between healthy human individuals. Clones were read by immunoSEQ multiplex PCR, and TCRdb kept only the in-frame ones, dropping some. This sample yields 2 million to 2.5 million clones, of which approximately 90% are seen a single time; about 0.41% belongs to the top ten. Sequencing was carried out using naive CD4+ T cells from PBMCs. As for subset: CD45RA+ positively selected. The receptors stem from a man between 18 and 29 years old in good health. Some clones in this sample may be carry-over from other donors' samples.

This clone was seen a handful of times. The CDR3 DNA follows: TGCAGTGCTCCTGCTAGGGGGAGAGCTTTCTTT. Amino acids: CSAPARGRAFF. V usage is TRBV20-1 and J usage is TRBJ1-1; possible D gene TRBD1, 6 bases. V was cut by 5 bases and J by 10 bases, with 14 bases left in between. The length of the CDR3 is 11 residues. Germline assignment: CDR1 DFQATT and CDR2 SNEGSKA (reference sequence).

The rearrangement links TRBV9 to TRBJ1-3; 7 bases are shared with TRBD1. The CDR3 has 16 amino acids. V dropped 3 bases and J dropped 0; count of bases not matched to a gene: 6. Germline V gene sequence: CDR1 SGDLS, CDR2 YYNGEE. CDR3 protein: CASSGTGEGSGNTIYF. CDR3 sequence (DNA): TGTGCCAGCAGCGGTACAGGGGAAGGCTCTGGAAACACCATATATTTT.

V gene TRBV5-6 combines with J gene TRBJ2-3; D gene ambiguous. CDR3 length: 12 residues. In germline, CDR1 is SGHDT, CDR2 YYEEEE. The V end lost 0 bases, the J end lost 7 bases, and 6 bases lay between the germline ends. The CDR3 DNA is TGTGCCAGCAGCTTGGCCGACTATACGCAGTATTTT. This sequence encodes CASSLADYTQYF.

This chain links TRBV7-9 with TRBJ1-2; D might be TRBD1 (6 bases). The CDR3 consists of 14 residues. V lost 4 bases, J lost 5 bases, and 14 bases lay in between. Per the germline V gene, CDR1 is SEHNR and CDR2 is FQNEAQ (reference sequence). CDR3 DNA sequence: TGTGCCAGCAGCTCCGGGGGGCTCGCTTATGGCTACACCTTC. As protein: CASSSGGLAYGYTF.

As concerns this clone: This same CDR3 is encoded by further DNA sequences in the sample. The chain employs TRBV28 and TRBJ1-4; a weak D match, TRBD1 (5 bases). Germline assignment: CDR1 MDHEN and CDR2 SYDVKM. The CDR3 contains 14 residues. Trimming took 0 bases from V and 5 from J, leaving 7 bases between them. CDR3 in amino acids: CASSLWTVNEKLFF. The CDR3 DNA reads TGTGCCAGCAGTTTATGGACAGTCAATGAAAAACTGTTTTTT.

The chain uses TRBV6-1 and TRBJ1-1; perhaps TRBD1 as D (5 bases). Between the trimmed V and J ends, which lost 4 bases and 0 bases, there was a span of 12 bases. The CDR3 contains 15 residues. CDR1 is MNHNS, CDR2 SASEGT, per germline. This CDR3 reads CASSAPPGLNTEAFF. The DNA for the CDR3 is TGTGCCAGCAGTGCCCCCCCGGGACTGAACACTGAAGCTTTCTTT.

J is TRBJ2-1 and V is TRBV9; 9 positions agree with TRBD2. The CDR3 spans 16 residues. V gave up 3 bases and J gave up 2 bases; unmatched junction bases: 6. CDR1 and CDR2 (germline): SGDLS, YYNGEE. CDR3 in amino acids: CASSETSGLTYNEQFF. The CDR3 DNA follows: TGTGCCAGCAGCGAGACTAGCGGACTAACCTACAATGAGCAGTTCTTC.

The V call is TRBV28, the J call TRBJ1-1, with D possibly TRBD1 on 5 matching bases. The V end lost 7 bases, the J end lost 1 base, and 16 bases lay between the germline ends. Germline V gene sequence: CDR1 MDHEN, CDR2 SYDVKM. The CDR3 is 15 amino acids. For the CDR3, the DNA is TGTGCCAGCACCCCAGGGCCGCGACCGAACACTGAAGCTTTCTTT. Encoded protein: CASTPGPRPNTEAFF.

The CDR3 coding sequence is TGTGCCAGCAGCTTAGCTCCGACAGTTTTCGTACCCGAAGCTTTCTTT. Translated, it gives CASSLAPTVFVPEAFF. The J gene is TRBJ1-1, the V gene TRBV11-2; D might be TRBD1 (5 bases). This CDR3 has 16 residues. The V end lost 1 base, the J end lost 8 bases, and 20 bases lay between the germline ends. CDR1 is SGHAT, CDR2 FQNNGV, per germline. Full variable domain (outside the CDR3, taken from reference TRBV11-2 and TRBJ1-1): EAGVAQSPRYKIIEKRQSVAFWCNPISGHATLYWYQQILGQGPKLLIQFQNNGVVDDSQLPKDRFSAERLKGVDSTLKIQPAKLEDSAVYLCASSLAPTVFVPEAFFGQGTRLTVV.

Concerning this clone itself: This sample includes further DNA sequences coding for the same CDR3. V usage is TRBV15 and J usage is TRBJ1-1, with D uncertain. The CDR3 has 13 residues. Per germline, CDR1 LNHNV and CDR2 YYDKDF (reference sequence). Trimming left V 0 bases short and J 5 bases short, with 7 bases between. The CDR3 sequence: CATSRDRGTEAFF. In DNA form, the CDR3 reads TGTGCCACCAGCAGAGATCGAGGGACTGAAGCTTTCTTT.

The chain uses TRBV7-9 and TRBJ2-7; the D is unclear. This CDR3 has 15 residues. Germline values: CDR1 SEHNR, CDR2 FQNEAQ (reference sequence). V was pared by 2 bases and J by 3 bases, with 14 bases between. The CDR3 loop reads CASSLISYSYYEQYF. The CDR3 DNA is TGTGCCAGCAGCTTAATTAGTTACAGCTACTACGAGCAGTACTTC.

This chain joins TRBV18 and TRBJ2-7; possibly TRBD1 or TRBD2 for D (5 bases each). CDR3 length: 15 residues. V was pared by 4 bases and J by 0 bases, with 13 bases between. Germline V CDR1 and CDR2: KGHSH, LQKENI. CDR3 amino acids: CASSRTGDGSYEQYF. CDR3 sequence (DNA): TGTGCCAGCTCACGCACTGGGGACGGCTCCTACGAGCAGTACTTC.

The gene calls are TRBV28 and TRBJ2-7; TRBD1 agrees at 7 bases. The CDR3 has 14 residues. Unmatched junction bases numbered 11, after V lost 3 bases and J lost 9 bases. Germline V gene sequence: CDR1 MDHEN, CDR2 SYDVKM. The CDR3 region is CASSLDRTRQWQYF. In DNA, the CDR3 is TGTGCCAGCAGTTTGGACAGGACCCGTCAATGGCAGTACTTC.

The chain links TRBV5-1 to TRBJ2-5; weak D call: TRBD1 (5 bases). Trimming took off 4 bases at V and 1 base at J, with 11 bases between the two ends. CDR3 length: 14 residues. Germline loops: CDR1 SGHRS, CDR2 YFSETQ. CDR3 sequence reads: CASSPQGPQETQYF. For the CDR3, the DNA is TGCGCCAGCAGCCCGCAGGGCCCCCAAGAGACCCAGTACTTC.

The chain has TRBV28 and TRBJ1-3; unclear D gene. Germline-derived CDR1 and CDR2 are MDHEN and SYDVKM. The CDR3 runs to 13 residues. V was cut by 10 bases and J by 0 bases, with 10 bases left in between. The CDR3 DNA sequence: TGTGCCACTACAGTCTTCTCTGGAAACACCATATATTTT. Amino acid sequence: CATTVFSGNTIYF.

The chain joins TRBV5-6 to TRBJ2-7; 7 nucleotides agree with TRBD2. There are 13 residues in the CDR3. Per germline, CDR1 SGHDT and CDR2 YYEEEE. The ends lost 7 bases at V and 3 bases at J; junction bases unmatched: 7. The CDR3 sequence is CASRSGANYEQYF. CDR3 nucleotide sequence: TGTGCCAGCCGGAGCGGGGCAAACTACGAGCAGTACTTC.

This clone appeared once. V is TRBV7-9 and J is TRBJ2-1; perhaps TRBD2 as D (6 bases). V was shortened by 1 base and J by 7 bases, with 14 bases between the two germline ends. The CDR3 runs to 15 residues. Germline V gene lookup returns CDR1 SEHNR and CDR2 FQNEAQ (reference sequence). CDR3 amino acids: CASSLDGRGGNEQFF. CDR3 nucleotides: TGTGCCAGCAGCTTAGACGGGCGAGGAGGGAATGAGCAGTTCTTC. Full variable domain (missing parts from reference TRBV7-9 and TRBJ2-1): DTGVSQNPRHKITKRGQNVTFRCDPISEHNRLYWYRQTLGQGPEFLTYFQNEAQLEKSRLLSDRFSAERPKGSFSTLEIQRTEQGDSAMYLCASSLDGRGGNEQFFGPGTRLTVL.

V usage is TRBV5-1 and J usage is TRBJ1-1, with TRBD1 identical over 7 bases. Losses at the gene ends were 4 bases for V and 5 bases for J; bases not matched to a gene: 11. Germline values: CDR1 SGHRS, CDR2 YFSETQ. CDR3 length equals 15 residues. In DNA form, the CDR3 reads TGCGCCAGCAGCGCTAGACAGGGTGATAGGACTGAAGCTTTCTTT. Translating gives CASSARQGDRTEAFF. The full variable domain, with the rest looked up from reference TRBV5-1 and TRBJ1-1, is KAGVTQTPRYLIKTRGQQVTLSCSPISGHRSVSWYQQTPGQGLQFLFEYFSETQRNKGNFPGRFSGRQFSNSRSEMNVSTLELGDSALYLCASSARQGDRTEAFFGQGTRLTVV.

This chain uses TRBV5-1 with TRBJ2-1; 8 positions match TRBD2. The CDR3 totals 13 residues. Germline V CDR1 and CDR2: SGHRS, YFSETQ. The ends lost 8 bases at V and 1 base at J; junction bases unmatched: 2. The CDR3 DNA follows: TGCGCCAGTAAGCGGGAGTCCTACAATGAGCAGTTCTTC. Translated, it gives CASKRESYNEQFF. Full variable domain (rest looked up from reference TRBV5-1 and TRBJ2-1): KAGVTQTPRYLIKTRGQQVTLSCSPISGHRSVSWYQQTPGQGLQFLFEYFSETQRNKGNFPGRFSGRQFSNSRSEMNVSTLELGDSALYLCASKRESYNEQFFGPGTRLTVL.

V gene TRBV18 combines with J gene TRBJ2-7, with 7 bases that match TRBD1. Germline CDR1 reads KGHSH; CDR2 reads LQKENI. V lost 2 bases and J lost 4; bases outside the gene matches: 2. CDR3 size: 13 residues. CDR3 bases: TGTGCCAGCTCACCAGGGGACAGATACGAGCAGTACTTC. Translated: CASSPGDRYEQYF.

This chain links TRBV6-5 with TRBJ2-7, with 9 bases fitting TRBD1. V dropped 6 bases and J dropped 6; count of bases not matched to a gene: 9. CDR1 and CDR2 (germline): MNHEY, SVGAGI. This CDR3 comprises 14 residues. The CDR3 nucleotides are TGTGCCAGCAGCTATTGGGACAGGGAGGGCGAGCAGTACTTC. Its translation: CASSYWDREGEQYF.

A single count supports this clone. The V gene is TRBV7-8, the J gene TRBJ2-5; D is perhaps TRBD1 (5 bases). Germline V lookup: CDR1 SGHVS, CDR2 FQNEAQ. The V and J ends lost 2 bases and 2 bases respectively, with 18 bases between them. This CDR3 is built from 17 residues. The CDR3 sequence: CASSLSWLGALQETQYF. The CDR3 DNA sequence: TGTGCCAGCAGCTTAAGCTGGCTTGGGGCCCTACAAGAGACCCAGTACTTC.

Concerning this clone: Other DNA sequences within the sample encode an identical CDR3. V and J are TRBV6-5 and TRBJ1-1; D remains ambiguous. The V and J ends lost 6 bases and 1 base respectively, with 3 bases between them. There are 11 residues in the CDR3. Germline lookup yields CDR1 MNHEY and CDR2 SVGAGI. Here the CDR3 reads CASSKNTEAFF. The CDR3 region has the DNA TGTGCCAGCAGCAAGAACACTGAAGCTTTCTTT.

The chain recombines TRBV2 with TRBJ1-5, with unresolved D. V lost 6 bases, J lost 2 bases, and 14 bases lay in between. The germline V gene encodes CDR1 SNHLY and CDR2 FYNNEI. This CDR3 comprises 15 residues. The CDR3 DNA sequence: TGTGCCAGCAGCCTGCGGAGCCGTGGCAATCAGCCCCAGCATTTT. Its protein is CASSLRSRGNQPQHF.

The chain employs TRBV7-2 and TRBJ2-7; tentatively, D is TRBD2 (6 bases). Trimming removed 0 bases from V and 6 bases from J, with 15 bases in between. CDR3 length equals 15 residues. CDR1 and CDR2 from the germline V gene are SGHTA and FQGNSA. CDR3 protein: CASSLATAGRTEQYF. CDR3 nucleotide sequence: TGTGCCAGCAGCTTAGCGACTGCGGGAAGAACCGAGCAGTACTTC. Full variable domain (missing parts from reference TRBV7-2 and TRBJ2-7): GAGVSQSPSNKVTEKGKDVELRCDPISGHTALYWYRQSLGQGLEFLIYFQGNSAPDKSGLPSDRFSAERTGGSVSTLTIQRTQQEDSAVYLCASSLATAGRTEQYFGPGTRLTVT.

This clone was detected only once. The chain couples TRBV2 to TRBJ2-7; unclear D gene. The germline V gene encodes CDR1 SNHLY and CDR2 FYNNEI. Trimming took off 5 bases at V and 9 bases at J, with 14 bases between the two ends. This CDR3 is 12 amino acids long. The CDR3 DNA is TGTGCCAGCAGTCGACTGGCCCTGGGGCAGTACTTC. Translating gives CASSRLALGQYF.